This T cell receptor (beta chain) is from a study of cytomegalovirus exposure and HLA in healthy donors. Background on the study: The same platform as the 666 first-cohort repertoires was used for the 120 validation repertoires, a later analysis reported.

The study's findings and limits: Among the CMV-associated chains, three were confirmed in vitro as specific for CMV antigens.

Germline CDR1 is LNHNV and CDR2 is YYDKDF (reference sequence). V was cut by 1 base and J by 7 bases, with 11 bases left in between. CDR3 length equals 15 residues. While the first cohort had 650 to 850 subjects, the donors belonged to the separate validation cohort of 100 to 150 subjects. Generated by immunoSEQ multiplex PCR, the TCRdb table keeps only in-frame clones and is missing some. The repertoire includes some 120,000 clones, roughly 90% of them detected once, and 1.5% to 2% sits in the top ten. Points on this clone: Its antigen is unknown.

The rearrangement uses TRBV15 and TRBJ1-6, with unresolved D. The sequence was collected from a woman younger than 30 in good health and CMV-seronegative. Sequencing input: PBMCs. The CDR3: CATSRVFERNSPLHF. Written as DNA, the CDR3 is TGTGCCACCAGCAGAGTGTTTGAGAGGAATTCACCCCTCCACTTT.